Reported below is one T cell receptor beta chain. Its antigen is currently unknown. PCR involved 60 Vbeta and 13 Jbeta primers. Data came from immunoSEQ multiplex PCR; TCRdb stores just in-frame clones and leaves some out. The table includes under 150,000 clones, more than 70% detected once. This sample stems from a study of cytomegalovirus exposure and HLA in healthy donors. The study's findings and limits: Analysis was carried out at a later point, and it linked a missense DCLRE1C variant to TCR beta V- and J-gene trimming.

CDR3 length: 16 amino acids. Losses at the gene ends were 1 base for V and 3 bases for J; bases not matched to a gene: 12. Germline CDR1 reads GTSNPN; CDR2 reads SVGIG (reference sequence). The rearrangement joins TRBV30 to TRBJ2-7, with TRBD2 matching over 7 bases. The sequence was collected from a woman aged 35 to 49 in good health and CMV-seronegative. Material: PBMCs. CDR3 sequence (DNA): TGTGCCTGGAGTGACGACCGGCCGTCGGGGGGCTACGAGCAGTACTTC. Translated: CAWSDDRPSGGYEQYF.